This TCR beta chain comes out of a study of T cells in Graves' hyperthyroidism and ophthalmopathy. RNA transcripts gave rise to amplified TCR beta CDR3 regions. A set of HTBI primers served as the primers for a first-round RT-PCR of the TCR CDR3. TCRdb re-derived calls from the multiplex PCR reads in MiXCR, one entry per CDR3 protein. In the table there are about 350,000 distinct CDR3 sequences, about 19% of which are singletons. By its share, this clonotype is medium-sized. This receptor was taken from a woman aged 18-29 years with Graves' hyperthyroidism. The sequencing sample was made of blood.

The CDR3 region is CASSQGGLYGYTF. CDR3 sequence (DNA): TGTGCCAGCAGCCAGGGGGGGCTGTATGGCTACACCTTC. This chain joins TRBV7-3 and TRBJ1-2; 7 bases align to TRBD1. The germline gives CDR1 SGHTA, CDR2 FQGTGA. V trimming: 5 bases; J trimming: 5 bases; junction bases outside the gene matches: 5. The CDR3 loop spans 13 amino acids. The entire variable domain, with the rest obtained from reference TRBV7-3 and TRBJ1-2, is as follows: GAGVSQTPSNKVTEKGKYVELRCDPISGHTALYWYRQSLGQGPEFLIYFQGTGAADDSGLPNDRFFAVRPEGSVSTLKIQRTERGDSAVYLCASSQGGLYGYTFGSGTRLTVV.